Presented here are 15 T cell receptor beta chains from one specimen sequenced in a study of CD8 T cells in ankylosing spondylitis. Study-wide results and limits: One TCR beta motif, made up of about 8 highly homologous variants, appeared characteristic of ankylosing spondylitis blood.

These receptors lack a known antigen. Each CDR3 protein is one row after TCRdb ran MiXCR on the 5' RACE reads. Of fewer than 750,000 distinct CDR3 sequences listed, around 17% are singletons. The sequenced material came from blood, either unsorted or a sorted T cell fraction (not recorded which). All receptors come from a male donor with ankylosing spondylitis.

This clonotype turned up a few times. The V call is TRBV27, the J call TRBJ1-2; tentatively, D is TRBD1 (6 bases). This CDR3 comprises 16 residues. Looked up from germline, CDR1 is MNHEY and CDR2 is SMNVEV (reference sequence). Trimming cost V 6 bases and J 4 bases, with 21 bases left between them. The CDR3 sequence is CASSPAPTGSGYGYTF. DNA of the CDR3: TGTGCCAGCAGCCCCGCCCCTACAGGGAGCGGCTATGGCTACACCTTC.

This chain connects TRBV4-1 to TRBJ2-1; 8 bases fit TRBD2. The J segment lost 16 bases and the V segment lost 4 bases, leaving 9 bases of the junction unmatched. CDR3 size: 12 residues. Germline V CDR1 and CDR2: MGHRA, YSYEKL. CDR3 nucleotide sequence: TGCGCCAGCAGCCCTCCGGGAGGGGACCCCTTCTTC. Amino acids: CASSPPGGDPFF.

This chain connects TRBV5-5 to TRBJ2-1, with D possibly matching TRBD2 (5 bases). The length of the CDR3 is 14 residues. Germline V gives CDR1 SGHKS, CDR2 YYEKEE (reference sequence). V lost 6 bases and J lost 7, with 17 bases in between. Written as DNA, the CDR3 is TGTGCCAGCACCCTGAGGGCCGGGGTGAATGAGCAGTTCTTC. As protein: CASTLRAGVNEQFF.

The chain recombines TRBV7-8 with TRBJ1-5; TRBD1 agrees at 7 bases. CDR1 and CDR2 from the germline V gene are SGHVS and FQNEAQ. The length of the CDR3 is 16 residues. V lost 4 bases, J lost 3 bases, and 9 bases stayed unmatched. CDR3 bases: TGTGCCAGCAGCTCCTTGACAGGGCCATTCAATCAGCCCCAGCATTTT. Amino acids: CASSSLTGPFNQPQHF.

The V gene is TRBV6-5, the J gene TRBJ2-1; 8 bases match TRBD1. Looked up from germline, CDR1 is MNHEY and CDR2 is SVGAGI. V shed 10 bases and J 7 bases; nucleotides not matched to a gene: 6. This CDR3 has 12 amino acids. Written as DNA, the CDR3 is TGTGCCACACGCCACAGGGGGAATGAGCAGTTCTTC. It encodes CATRHRGNEQFF.

This clonotype was counted between two and nine times. One junction end does not reproduce the germline sequence, and a read error may be involved. The chain has TRBV6-1 and TRBJ1-5; TRBD1 matches at 8 bases. CDR1 MNHNS and CDR2 SASEGT come from the germline V gene. CDR3 length: 15 residues. The CDR3 coding sequence is TGTGCCAGCAGCGAAGGACAGGGCGTCGGTCAGCCCCAGCATTTT. This gives the protein CASSEGQGVGQPQHF.

This clonotype was recorded a few times. The chain recombines TRBV20-1 with TRBJ2-7; tentative D call: TRBD1 (7 bases). Germline loops: CDR1 DFQATT, CDR2 SNEGSKA (reference sequence). V shed 4 bases and J shed 2 bases, with 15 bases lying between them. There are 14 residues in the CDR3. The CDR3 is CSATGEQGTYEQYF. The CDR3 bases are TGCAGTGCTACGGGGGAACAGGGGACCTACGAGCAGTACTTC.

This clonotype was seen a few times. This chain uses TRBV4-1 with TRBJ2-3; TRBD2 might be the D (6 bases). CDR1 and CDR2 from the germline V gene are MGHRA and YSYEKL. The CDR3 sequence is 15 residues long. Trimming removed 0 bases from V and 6 bases from J, with 13 bases in between. The CDR3 sequence is CASSQEYGSGDTQYF. As DNA, the CDR3 is TGCGCCAGCAGCCAAGAGTACGGGAGTGGTGATACGCAGTATTTT.

This clonotype was counted between two and nine times. The rearrangement uses TRBV27 and TRBJ2-7; 7 nucleotides match TRBD1. V lost 5 bases to trimming and J lost 0 bases; unmatched junction nucleotides: 10. The length of the CDR3 is 16 residues. CDR1 is MNHEY and CDR2 is SMNVEV in the germline V gene (reference sequence). CDR3 region: CASSPARQGLSYEQYF. CDR3 nucleotides: TGTGCCAGCAGTCCAGCCCGACAGGGTCTCTCCTACGAGCAGTACTTC.

Ten or more counts support this clonotype. The chain links TRBV11-1 to TRBJ2-1, with 7 bases that match TRBD2. The V and J ends lost 3 bases and 4 bases, in that order; junction bases with no gene match: 9. The CDR3 consists of 16 residues. Germline lookup yields CDR1 SGHAT and CDR2 FQDESV (reference sequence). The chain's CDR3 is CASSFSGLGTYNEQFF. The CDR3 coding sequence is TGTGCCAGCAGCTTTAGCGGGTTAGGAACTTACAATGAGCAGTTCTTC.

The chain uses TRBV29-1 and TRBJ2-7; a possible D gene is TRBD2 (5 bases). Trimming stripped 0 bases from V and 3 bases from J, with 6 bases between. CDR1 and CDR2 from the germline V gene are SQVTM and ANQGSEA. The CDR3 runs 12 residues. The DNA of the CDR3 is TGCAGCGTTGAAGATGCGGGCTACGAGCAGTACTTC. This codes for CSVEDAGYEQYF.

The chain combines TRBV11-2 with TRBJ2-1; 7 bases map to TRBD1. CDR1 SGHAT and CDR2 FQNNGV come from the germline V gene. The CDR3 consists of 17 residues. V dropped 1 base and J dropped 0; count of bases not matched to a gene: 6. This CDR3 reads CASSLGDSLSSYNEQFF. Here the CDR3 DNA reads TGTGCCAGCAGCTTAGGGGACAGTCTGAGCTCCTACAATGAGCAGTTCTTC.

The chain uses TRBV20-1 and TRBJ1-1; maybe TRBD1 (5 bases). The CDR3 totals 12 residues. CDR1 DFQATT and CDR2 SNEGSKA come from the germline V gene (reference sequence). This CDR3 reads CSPFGARNEAFF. As DNA, the CDR3 is TGCAGCCCTTTCGGGGCTCGCAATGAAGCTTTCTTT.

This clonotype appeared many times. The J gene is TRBJ2-3, the V gene TRBV5-1; 9 bases line up with TRBD1. This CDR3 has 14 residues. After removal of 4 bases from V and 4 bases from J, the junction contained 4 bases not matched to a gene. The germline V gene encodes CDR1 SGHRS and CDR2 YFSETQ. In DNA form, the CDR3 reads TGCGCCAGCAGCAGCGGGGACAGGGCAGATACGCAGTATTTT. Protein sequence: CASSSGDRADTQYF.

In its sample, this clonotype was seen a few times. The genes are TRBV2 and TRBJ2-1; D is undetermined. CDR3 length: 14 residues. Germline CDR1 is SNHLY and CDR2 is FYNNEI. Trimming took 7 bases from V and 7 from J, leaving 17 bases between them. The CDR3, as DNA: TGTGCCAGCATTATCAGCTTCTGGGGAAATGAGCAGTTCTTC. Protein product: CASIISFWGNEQFF.